The rows below give T cell receptor beta chains drawn from one sample of a study of blood T cell repertoires in COVID-19. The data were produced by immunoSEQ multiplex PCR, yet TCRdb's version contains in-frame clones alone and is incomplete. The profile shows about 120,000 clones, about 83% of them singletons. Sequenced: peripheral blood. These receptor sequences come from a woman between 45 and 65 years old with acute or convalescent COVID-19. Each CDR3 is given with its conserved first and last residue. Each record gives: clone size, V gene, J gene, D gene, CDR3 protein, CDR3 DNA. A D gene is named only where the DNA matches it firmly. A row's size may be missing; if present it is once, few, many or a size class.

>-|TRBV7-2|TRBJ2-3|-
CASSLVAVLTLDTQYF
TGTGCCAGCAGCTTAGTAGCGGTCCTTACATTAGATACGCAGTATTTT
>once|TRBV5-1|TRBJ2-2|-
CASSFEVSGELFF
TGCGCCAGCAGCTTTGAGGTCAGCGGGGAGCTGTTTTTT
>-|TRBV19|TRBJ2-1|-
CASRTGINEQFF
TGTGCCAGTAGAACAGGGATTAATGAGCAGTTCTTC
>-|TRBV6-5|TRBJ1-1|-
CASSYLYTGNTEAFF
TGTGCCAGCAGTTACTTATACACAGGTAACACTGAAGCTTTCTTT
>-|TRBV6-5|TRBJ2-2|-
CASSYSGLEAFLFF
TGTGCCAGCAGTTACTCTGGTCTAGAGGCCTTTCTGTTTTTT
>-|TRBV7-3|TRBJ2-6|TRBD1
CASSPSGTASGANVLTF
TGTGCCAGCAGCCCCTCGGGGACAGCCTCTGGGGCCAACGTCCTGACTTTC
>-|TRBV18|TRBJ2-2|TRBD1
CASSPGQRTGELFF
TGTGCCAGCTCACCGGGACAGAGAACCGGGGAGCTGTTTTTT
>-|TRBV3-1/TRBV3-2|TRBJ2-1|TRBD2
CASSPGLAGANEQFF
TGTGCCAGCAGCCCGGGACTAGCGGGAGCAAATGAGCAGTTCTTC
>-|TRBV18|TRBJ2-2|-
CATTAGVGELFF
TGTGCCACCACCGCAGGGGTCGGGGAGCTGTTTTTT
>few|TRBV3-1/TRBV3-2|TRBJ2-1|-
CASSQVSGVYNEQFF
TGTGCCAGCAGCCAGGTTAGCGGAGTCTACAATGAGCAGTTCTTC
>-|TRBV10-2|TRBJ2-6|-
CASSDRGSSGANVLTF
TGCGCCAGCAGTGACAGGGGTTCGTCTGGGGCCAACGTCCTGACTTTC
>-|TRBV18|TRBJ1-2|-
CASSPGAIDGYGYTF
TGTGCCAGCTCACCTGGGGCTATTGATGGATATGGCTACACCTTC